This TCR beta chain comes out of a study of Ad26.COV2.S vaccination and SARS-CoV-2 variants. Overall study context: Dosing was one shot or two shots 56 days apart.

Treatment defined: some 20 received Ad26.COV2.S at low or high dose, single or two shots; about 5 received placebo; per-sample allocation not given. Material that was analyzed had been drawn on day 63 after the first vaccine or placebo injection. Findings of the study overall: Vaccinated and placebo-treated recipients had similar non-spike TCR breadth.

The CDR3 is made up of 17 amino acids. With V trimmed by 0 bases and J by 4 bases, 12 bases remained unmatched. Per germline, CDR1 SGHDT and CDR2 YYEEEE. The method was immunoSEQ multiplex PCR; TCRdb's version includes in-frame clones alone and lacks a portion of them. The sample records 350,000 to 450,000 clones, around 86% being singletons. In regard to this clone: Its antigen remains unidentified.

This chain joins TRBV5-6 and TRBJ1-1; 7 bases fit TRBD1. This material consisted of peripheral blood, taken in a trial of Ad26.COV2.S vaccine versus placebo. This TCR was sampled from a person aged 18-60 years who received the Ad26.COV2.S COVID-19 vaccine or a placebo. As DNA, the CDR3 is TGTGCCAGCAGCTTGGGGTCGGGACAGAGCTGGCGCACTGAAGCTTTCTTT. This gives the protein CASSLGSGQSWRTEAFF.